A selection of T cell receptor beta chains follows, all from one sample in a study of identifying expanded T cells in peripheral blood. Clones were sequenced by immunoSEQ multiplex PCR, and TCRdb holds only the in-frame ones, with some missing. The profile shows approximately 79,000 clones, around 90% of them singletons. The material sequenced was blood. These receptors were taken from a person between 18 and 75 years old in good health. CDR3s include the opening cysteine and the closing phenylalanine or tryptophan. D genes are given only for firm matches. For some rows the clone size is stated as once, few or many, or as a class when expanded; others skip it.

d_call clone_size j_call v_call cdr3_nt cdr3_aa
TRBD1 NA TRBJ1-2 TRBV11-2 TGTGCCAGCAGCTCCCGGTTAGGGGGCGCTTTTATTGGCTATGGCTACACCTTC CASSSRLGGAFIGYGYTF
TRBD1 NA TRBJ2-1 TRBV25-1 TGTGCCAGCAGTGCACATACTGCCGGGACAGGGATCAATGAGCAGTTCTTC CASSAHTAGTGINEQFF
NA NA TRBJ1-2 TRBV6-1 TGTGCCAGTATGCTGCCTCCAACCCCTGGCTACACCTTC CASMLPPTPGYTF
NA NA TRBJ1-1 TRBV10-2 TGCGCCAGCATTCAGGGGTGGAACACTGAAGCTTTCTTT CASIQGWNTEAFF
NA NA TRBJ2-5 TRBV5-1 TGCGCCAGCAGCTTGGAAGGGGAGGAGACCCAGTACTTC CASSLEGEETQYF
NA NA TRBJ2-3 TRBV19 TGTGCCAGTAGTTCGAGACCCGGACAGACAGATACGCAGTATTTT CASSSRPGQTDTQYF
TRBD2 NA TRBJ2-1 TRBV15 TGTGCCACCAGCAGTCCCGGGACTAGTCATCACAATGAGCAGTTCTTC CATSSPGTSHHNEQFF
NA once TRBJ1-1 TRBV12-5 TGTGCTAGTGGTTCCCGGGTCGGGCGGAGCACTGAAGCTTTCTTT CASGSRVGRSTEAFF
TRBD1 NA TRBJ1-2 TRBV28 TGTGCCAGCAGTCCCGGGACAGGGGTCATCTATGGCTACACCTTC CASSPGTGVIYGYTF
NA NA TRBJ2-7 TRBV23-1 TGCGCCAGCAGTCACTCCGCCCAGAAGGGACGAGGCGAGCAGTACTTC CASSHSAQKGRGEQYF
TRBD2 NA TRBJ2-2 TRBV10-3 TGTGCCATGGGGGGGAGTGCGAACACCGGGGAGCTGTTTTTT CAMGGSANTGELFF
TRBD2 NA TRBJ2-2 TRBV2 TGTGCCAGCAAGCGGGGGGCCACCGGGGAGCTGTTTTTT CASKRGATGELFF
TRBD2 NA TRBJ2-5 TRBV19 TGTGCCACCCAACTAGCGGGAGGGCCTCGGGAGACCCAGTACTTC CATQLAGGPRETQYF
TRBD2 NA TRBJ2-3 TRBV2 TGTGCCAGCAGTGATAGCCTAGGCGGGAGGGCCGGGGGCACAGATACGCAGTATTTT CASSDSLGGRAGGTDTQYF
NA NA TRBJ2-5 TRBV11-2 TGTGCCAGCAGCTTAGGTACTCTCCAAGAGACCCAGTACTTC CASSLGTLQETQYF
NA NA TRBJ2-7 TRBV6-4 TGTGCCAGCAGTGGGGGCTGGAGCTCCTACGAGCAGTACTTC CASSGGWSSYEQYF
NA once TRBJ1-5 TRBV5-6 TGTGCCAGCAGCGAATATGACAGGCTCAGTCAGCCCCAGCATTTT CASSEYDRLSQPQHF
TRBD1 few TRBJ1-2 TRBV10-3 TGTGCCATTGGGACAGGGCTTAACTATGGCTACACCTTC CAIGTGLNYGYTF
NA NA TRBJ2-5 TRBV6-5 TGTGCCAGCAGTTACAGGGGAGCAGGGCACCAAGAGACCCAGTACTTC CASSYRGAGHQETQYF
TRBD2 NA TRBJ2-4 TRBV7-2 TGTGCCAGCAGCTTTCTTAGCGGGTGGGACATTCAGTACTTC CASSFLSGWDIQYF
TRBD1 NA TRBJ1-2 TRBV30 TGTGCCTGGAGTAAGCGGGACAGGGGGTCTGGCTACACCTTC CAWSKRDRGSGYTF
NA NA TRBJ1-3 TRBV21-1 TGTGCCAGCAACCCAGAGGAGGGACAGGGAATCGGAAACACCATATATTTT CASNPEEGQGIGNTIYF
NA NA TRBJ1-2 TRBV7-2 TGTGCCAGCAGCTTAGTTCAGTACTATGGCTACACCTTC CASSLVQYYGYTF
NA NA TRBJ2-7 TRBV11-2 TGTGCCAGCAGCTTGGACTACGAGCAGTACTTC CASSLDYEQYF
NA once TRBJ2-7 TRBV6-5 TGTGCCAGCAGAAGGGACCGACCCTACGAGCAGTACTTC CASRRDRPYEQYF
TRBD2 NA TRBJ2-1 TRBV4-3 TGCGCCAGCAGCCAAACCTTTCTAGCGGGGGGATACAATGAGCAGTTCTTC CASSQTFLAGGYNEQFF
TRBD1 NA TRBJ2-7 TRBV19 TGTGCCAGTAGTGGACAGGGGTTTGCCTACGAGCAGTACTTC CASSGQGFAYEQYF
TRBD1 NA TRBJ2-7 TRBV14 TGTGCCAGCAGCCAAGCCCCGGGACAGGGGTTATACGAGCAGTACTTC CASSQAPGQGLYEQYF
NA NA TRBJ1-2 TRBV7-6 TGTGCCAGCAGCAGAGGACGGAACTATGGCTACACCTTC CASSRGRNYGYTF
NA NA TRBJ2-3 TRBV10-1 TGCGCCAGCAGTGAGTACAGGGTACGAAATACGCAGTATTTT CASSEYRVRNTQYF
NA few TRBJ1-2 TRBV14 TGTGCCAGCAGCCAAGATCGGGGACATCCAAACTATGGCTACACCTTC CASSQDRGHPNYGYTF
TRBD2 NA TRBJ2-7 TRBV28 TGTGCCACCACTAGCGCTGTCTACGAGCAGTACTTC CATTSAVYEQYF
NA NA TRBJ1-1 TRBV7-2 TGTGCCAGCAGCCCACAGACAGGCACCGGAGCTTTCTTT CASSPQTGTGAFF
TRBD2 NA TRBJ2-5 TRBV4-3 TGCGCCAGCAGTATTGGACTAGCGGGAGCAGAGACCCAGTACTTC CASSIGLAGAETQYF
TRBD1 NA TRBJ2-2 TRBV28 TGTGCCAGCAGTTTACAGCAGACGGGCCAGGGGGTGGAGGAGCTGTTTTTT CASSLQQTGQGVEELFF
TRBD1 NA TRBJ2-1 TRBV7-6 TGTGCCAGCAGCTCCAAATCCGCCGGGACAGAAGTTTACAATGAGCAGTTCTTC CASSSKSAGTEVYNEQFF
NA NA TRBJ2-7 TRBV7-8 TGTGCCAGCAGCTTAGCGATCGGGTTCGAGCAGTACTTC CASSLAIGFEQYF
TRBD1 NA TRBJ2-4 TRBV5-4 TGTGCCAGCAGCTTGAGGACAGGGACCAAAAACATTCAGTACTTC CASSLRTGTKNIQYF
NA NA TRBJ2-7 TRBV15 TGTGCCACCAGCAGAGATGCCGTGGGCGAGCAGTACTTC CATSRDAVGEQYF
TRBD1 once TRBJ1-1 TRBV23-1 TGCGCCAGCAGCCGAAGACAGGGGGCGCCAGGTGCTTTCTTT CASSRRQGAPGAFF
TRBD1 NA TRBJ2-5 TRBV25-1 TGTGCCAGCAGTGAATTCCGGCAGGGGGATCGAGAGACCCAGTACTTC CASSEFRQGDRETQYF
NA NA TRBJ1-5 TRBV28 TGTGCCAGCAGTTCCCATGCAGGGGGCAATCAGCCCCAGCATTTT CASSSHAGGNQPQHF